A single sample is the source of the 5 T cell receptor beta chains below, sequenced in a study of control samples from healthy donors and cancer patients. Sequencing used immunoSEQ multiplex PCR; TCRdb keeps in-frame clones, though not all of them. The sample shows under 300,000 clones, more than 65% of them seen only once. Specimen: PBMCs. The origin of the receptors is an older woman with lung cancer.

This chain joins TRBV5-1 and TRBJ2-5; 14 bases map to TRBD2. This CDR3 spans 15 amino acids. The V gene's germline CDR1 is SGHRS and CDR2 YFSETQ. V shed 6 bases, J shed 3 bases, and the junction held 4 bases outside the gene matches. DNA for the CDR3: TGCGCCAGCACCCCGGGACTAGCGGGAGAAGAGACCCAGTACTTC. Its translation: CASTPGLAGEETQYF.

The genes are TRBV18 and TRBJ1-5; D is possibly TRBD1 (5 bases). The V gene lost 11 bases and the J gene lost 5 bases, with 13 bases spanning the gap. Germline values: CDR1 KGHSH, CDR2 LQKENI. The CDR3 is 12 amino acids. The CDR3 sequence: CAPGPGDQPQHF. For the CDR3, the DNA is TGTGCCCCGGGGCCGGGGGATCAGCCCCAGCATTTT.

The V gene is TRBV28, the J gene TRBJ2-2; TRBD1 agrees at 8 bases. The J segment lost 4 bases and the V segment lost 1 base, leaving 5 bases of the junction unmatched. Germline lookup yields CDR1 MDHEN and CDR2 SYDVKM. The length of the CDR3 is 16 residues. The CDR3 region is CASSLSGGGGTGELFF. In nucleotides, the CDR3 is TGTGCCAGCAGTTTATCAGGGGGCGGCGGCACCGGGGAGCTGTTTTTT.

The genes are TRBV18 and TRBJ1-2, with D perhaps TRBD1 (5 bases). The CDR3 totals 14 residues. V was pared by 3 bases and J by 8 bases, with 16 bases between. Germline-derived CDR1 and CDR2 are KGHSH and LQKENI. CDR3: CASSPRDLVRGYTF. CDR3 coding DNA: TGTGCCAGCTCACCCCGGGACTTAGTACGGGGCTACACCTTC.

The genes are TRBV25-1 and TRBJ1-1; 8 bases match TRBD1. CDR1 is MGHDK, CDR2 SYGVNS, per germline. Losses at the gene ends were 5 bases for V and 4 bases for J; bases not matched to a gene: 6. The CDR3 has 14 residues. CDR3 DNA: TGTGCCAGCAGTAGGCAGGGGGCTGCCACTGAAGCTTTCTTT. Translated, it gives CASSRQGAATEAFF. The full variable domain, in which reference TRBV25-1 and TRBJ1-1 provide the parts outside the CDR3, is EADIYQTPRYLVIGTGKKITLECSQTMGHDKMYWYQQDPGMELHLIHYSYGVNSTEKGDLSSESTVSRIRTEHFPLTLESARPSHTSQYLCASSRQGAATEAFFGQGTRLTVV.